This T cell receptor beta chain was obtained from a study of cytomegalovirus exposure and HLA in healthy donors. The PCR made use of 60 Vbeta and 13 Jbeta primers. TCRdb's copy holds only in-frame clones and misses some; the assay was immunoSEQ multiplex PCR. The sample yields around 200,000 clones, 70% to 85% seen once. CDR3 size: 14 residues. V was clipped by 4 bases and J by 4 bases, with 12 bases between them. In germline, CDR1 is SGDLS, CDR2 YYNGEE. This TCR was recovered from a woman aged 60-75 years in good health and CMV-seropositive. V gene TRBV9 combines with J gene TRBJ1-3, with D possibly matching TRBD1 (6 bases). Sequencing was carried out using PBMCs. CDR3 in amino acids: CASSLEDRGNTIYF. The CDR3 coding sequence is TGTGCCAGCAGCCTGGAGGACAGAGGAAACACCATATATTTT.